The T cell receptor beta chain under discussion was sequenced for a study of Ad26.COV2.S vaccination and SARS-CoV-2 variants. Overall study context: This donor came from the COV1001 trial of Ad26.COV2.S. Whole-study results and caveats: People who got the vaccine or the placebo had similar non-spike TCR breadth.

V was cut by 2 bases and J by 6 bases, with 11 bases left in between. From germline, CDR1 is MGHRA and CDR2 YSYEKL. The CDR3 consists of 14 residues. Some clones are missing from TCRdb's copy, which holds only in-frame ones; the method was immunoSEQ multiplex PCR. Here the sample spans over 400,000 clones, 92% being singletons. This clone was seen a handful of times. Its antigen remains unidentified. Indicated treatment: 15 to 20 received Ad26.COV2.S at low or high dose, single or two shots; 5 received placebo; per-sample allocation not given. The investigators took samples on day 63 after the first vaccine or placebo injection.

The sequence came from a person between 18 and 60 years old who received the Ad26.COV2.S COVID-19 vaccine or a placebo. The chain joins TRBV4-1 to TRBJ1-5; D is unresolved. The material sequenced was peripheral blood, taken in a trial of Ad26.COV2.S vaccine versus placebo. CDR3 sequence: CASSQWSGGQPQHF. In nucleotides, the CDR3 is TGCGCCAGCAGCCAATGGAGCGGCGGTCAGCCCCAGCATTTT.